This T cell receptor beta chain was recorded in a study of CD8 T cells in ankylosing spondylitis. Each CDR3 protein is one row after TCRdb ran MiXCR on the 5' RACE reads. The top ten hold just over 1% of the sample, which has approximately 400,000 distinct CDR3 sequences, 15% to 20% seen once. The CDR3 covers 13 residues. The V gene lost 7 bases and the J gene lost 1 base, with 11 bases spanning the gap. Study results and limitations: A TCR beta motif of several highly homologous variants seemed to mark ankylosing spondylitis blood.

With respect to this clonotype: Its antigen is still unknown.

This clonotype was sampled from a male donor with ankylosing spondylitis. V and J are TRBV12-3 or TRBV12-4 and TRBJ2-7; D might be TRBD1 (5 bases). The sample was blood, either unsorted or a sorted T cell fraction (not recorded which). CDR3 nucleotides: TGTGCCAGCAAGCAGGGCGGTTCCTACGAGCAGTACTTC. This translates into CASKQGGSYEQYF.